This note documents a single T cell receptor beta chain sequence. Clones were sequenced by immunoSEQ multiplex PCR, and TCRdb holds only the in-frame ones, with some missing. The sample lists about 64,000 clones, 85% to 90% seen once, with around 3.5% in the top ten. The sample comes from a study of blood T cell repertoires in COVID-19. Study-wide background: Spain, Italy and the United States supplied samples that represented acute and convalescent COVID-19. PBMCs, B-cell-depleted T cells, or T cells provided the cDNA or gDNA that made up the material.

Germline V gene data show CDR1 as LGHNA and CDR2 as YNFKEQ. Trimming stripped 0 bases from V and 2 bases from J, with 13 bases between. The CDR3 is made up of 16 amino acids. The origin of this receptor is a man aged 45-65 years with active COVID-19. The sample taken for sequencing was peripheral blood. The V gene is TRBV4-2, the J gene TRBJ1-2; D might be TRBD1 (5 bases). In nucleotides, the CDR3 is TGTGCCAGCAGCCAAGAAGGAGCAGGGTTGAACTATGGCTACACCTTC. Amino acid sequence: CASSQEGAGLNYGYTF.